This TCR beta chain is drawn from a study of T-cell memory formation after mild COVID-19. About the research overall: TCR clusters largely stayed donor specific. Whole-study findings and limits: CD4+ contracting clones were mainly CM and EM; CD8+ ones, EMRA. Researchers could not confirm that second-wave clones peaking on day 37 targeted SARS-CoV-2.

There are a few counts of this clonotype. Its antigen is not identified. TCRdb fed the 5' RACE reads into MiXCR, producing one record per CDR3 protein. In the table there are just under 550,000 distinct CDR3 sequences, around 21% of which are singletons. The source material was PBMCs or a T cell subset sorted from them (not recorded which). The TCR sequence derives from an adult woman who had mild COVID-19 (a few samples of this study predate the infection). Cell type and time point are not known.

CDR3 loop: CASSAGSGRAGETQYF. For the CDR3, the DNA is TGTGCCAGCAGCGCCGGTAGCGGGAGGGCCGGGGAGACCCAGTACTTC. The chain is built from TRBV9 and TRBJ2-5; 11 bases match TRBD2. The CDR3 has 16 amino acids. Per the germline V gene, CDR1 is SGDLS and CDR2 is YYNGEE. The V segment lost 3 bases and the J segment 5 bases; nucleotides outside the gene matches: 9. Together with reference TRBV9 and TRBJ2-5, the CDR3 gives the full variable domain: DSGVTQTPKHLITATGQRVTLRCSPRSGDLSVYWYQQSLDQGLQFLIQYYNGEERAKGNILERFSAQQFPDLHSELNLSSLELGDSALYFCASSAGSGRAGETQYFGPGTRLLVL.